This T cell receptor (beta chain) was sequenced in a study of T cells after yellow fever vaccination. General study findings and limits: In post-booster samples, most primary-vaccination clones reappeared (just under 98% CD4, 88% CD8).

This clonotype came up many times. What it binds is not known. UMIs were added to TCR cDNA along with a universal primer site when it was made by 5'RACE template switching. TCRdb redid the calling of the 5' RACE reads with MiXCR, one entry per CDR3 protein. This sample yields tens of thousands of distinct CDR3 sequences, of which 6% to 7.5% are seen a single time; less than 40% belongs to the top ten. Trimming removed 1 base at V and 6 bases at J, with 8 bases between. The germline gives CDR1 LGHDT, CDR2 YNNKEL (reference sequence). The CDR3 is 13 residues long. The chain carries TRBV3-1 and TRBJ2-3; TRBD2 is a possible D gene (5 bases). This TCR was sampled from a man younger than 40 who received the YFV17D yellow fever vaccine. The sequences come from CD8+ T cells sorted from PBMCs, collected 15 days after the yellow fever booster vaccination. The CDR3 sequence is CASSQGPGDTQYF. CDR3 nucleotides: TGTGCCAGCAGCCAAGGCCCGGGGGATACGCAGTATTTT.